The sequence of this T cell receptor (beta chain) was determined in a study of blood T cells in healthy people across ages (dated by TCRdb to the mid-2010s). Broadly, across the study: In model experiments, template switching captured about one uniquely barcoded TCR beta cDNA molecule for every two T cells. The donors were divided into four age groups: young (average 16 years), middle-aged (approximately 39), aged (about 56) and long-lived (about 79). To avoid experimental bias, donors of different ages were randomly spread across the sequencing lanes. For two donors (one aged 18 to 30 and one aged 80 or older), the study analyzed two additional independent replicas of 1 million unique cDNA reads from the same blood draw. The study measured age-related changes in TCR beta repertoire diversity using deep sequencing normalized with unique cDNA molecular identifiers.

Broad study findings and their caveats: Compared with the aged group, the long-lived group had more naive CD4+ T cells, fewer expanded clones and increased TCR diversity, a pattern suggesting age selection. As age increased, observed TCR beta diversity per million T cells dropped in a roughly linear way, and a significant reduction was already evident by age 40. Conclusive comparison of naive and antigen-experienced compartments was prevented by the profiling of bulk unsorted PBMCs. Donor CMV infection status was unknown, potentially confounding age-related changes in expanded clonotypes. Estimates of total diversity from one million sequenced T cells were regarded as lower bounds and underestimates. The percentage of naive T cells measured by flow cytometry correlated strongly with observed TCR beta diversity.

Libraries came from 5' RACE. Sequencer: Illumina HiSeq 2500. A second PCR of roughly 6 to 11 cycles was performed with a sample-barcoded 5' primer and a J-beta primer mix. Each TCR beta cDNA molecule received a unique molecular identifier from a template-switch 5' adaptor carrying 12 random nucleotides. Each sample yielded at least 3 million CDR3-containing paired-end reads. The Mint cDNA synthesis kit, primed by a TRBC-specific oligonucleotide, was used to synthesize first-strand cDNA from all RNA. After uracil-DNA glycosylase treatment, a first 18-cycle PCR used universal primers M1SS and BC2_uni_R on all cDNA. Per the source publication's procedure: Each sample was normalized by randomly selecting 1 million high-quality reads, each carrying a distinct molecular identifier. Instead of being binned into consensus sequences, reads with shared molecular identifiers were discarded. MiTCR, with a Q25 quality threshold and the strictest error-elimination algorithm, was used for CDR3 identification, clonotype clustering and error correction. A nonparametric unseen species model with Euler transformation was used to estimate a lower bound on total TCR beta diversity. TCRdb reanalyzed the raw reads on its own, using fastp at Q25 for trimming and MiXCR for clone calling, and kept in-frame beta chains. Each entry merges the rows of one CDR3 protein and shows their most common DNA and genes. The V and J calls were not made by the authors but by TCRdb's processing. The sample table lists 800,000 to 1,000,000 distinct CDR3 sequences, around 48% of them with a count of one. The top ten clones comprise over 10% of the sample.

Of note for this clonotype: There is no known antigen for this receptor. Base qualities are not at hand, and no much larger clone is one base apart.

The donors were 40 or so Caucasian individuals from Russia, aged roughly 6 to 100 years, who were systemically healthy. Around 10 milliliters of peripheral blood were collected from each donor into EDTA-treated Vacutainer tubes. PBMCs were isolated by Ficoll-Paque density-gradient centrifugation, with at least 6 million obtained per sample. Total RNA was extracted from PBMCs with Trizol reagent, with at least 6 micrograms obtained per sample. For every donor, flow cytometry on a PBMC aliquot measured the percentage of naive CD45RAhigh/CD27high T cells. CDR1 and CDR2 were assigned from the germline V gene as MNHEY and SVGEGT. CDR3 length: 12 amino acids, cysteine to phenylalanine. Only CDR3 DNA is held: 36 bases, read in frame from base 1. V is pared back by 11 bases and J by 6 bases, with 13 bases lying between the germline termini.

The clonotype originates from a man younger than 45 in good health. The sample consisted of blood. This chain joins TRBV6-2 or TRBV6-3 to TRBJ2-2; the D gene is perhaps TRBD1 or TRBD2, each of them matching over 6 bases. Here the CDR3 is given as CALRGLAGELFF. At the DNA level, the sequence is TGTGCCCTTCGGGGGCTGGCCGGGGAGCTGTTTTTT.